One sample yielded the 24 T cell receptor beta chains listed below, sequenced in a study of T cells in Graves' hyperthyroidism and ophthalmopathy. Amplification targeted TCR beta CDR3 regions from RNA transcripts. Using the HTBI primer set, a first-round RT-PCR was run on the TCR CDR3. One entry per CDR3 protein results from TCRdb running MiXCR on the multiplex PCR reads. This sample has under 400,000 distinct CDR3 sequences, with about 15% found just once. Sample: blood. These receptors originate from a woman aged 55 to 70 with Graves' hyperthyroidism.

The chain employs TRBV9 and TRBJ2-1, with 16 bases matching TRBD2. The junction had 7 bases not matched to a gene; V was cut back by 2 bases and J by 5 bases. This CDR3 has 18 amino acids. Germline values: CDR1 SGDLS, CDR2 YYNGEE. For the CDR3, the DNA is TGTGCCAGCAGCGTGACGGGACTAGCGGGAGGGACCAACAATGAGCAGTTCTTC. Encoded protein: CASSVTGLAGGTNNEQFF.

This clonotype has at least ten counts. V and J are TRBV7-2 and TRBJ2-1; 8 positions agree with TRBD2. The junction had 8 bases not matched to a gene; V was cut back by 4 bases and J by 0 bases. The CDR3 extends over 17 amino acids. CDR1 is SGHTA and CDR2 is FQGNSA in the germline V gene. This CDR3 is CASSYKLSGSSYNEQFF. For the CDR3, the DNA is TGTGCCAGCAGCTACAAATTAAGCGGGAGCTCCTACAATGAGCAGTTCTTC. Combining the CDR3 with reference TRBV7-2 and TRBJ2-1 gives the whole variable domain GAGVSQSPSNKVTEKGKDVELRCDPISGHTALYWYRQSLGQGLEFLIYFQGNSAPDKSGLPSDRFSAERTGGSVSTLTIQRTQQEDSAVYLCASSYKLSGSSYNEQFFGPGTRLTVL.

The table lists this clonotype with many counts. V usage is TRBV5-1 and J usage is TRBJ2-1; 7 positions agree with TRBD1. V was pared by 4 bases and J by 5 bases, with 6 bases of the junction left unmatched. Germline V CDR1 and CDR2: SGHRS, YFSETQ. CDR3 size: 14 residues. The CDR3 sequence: CASSLLGTDNEQFF. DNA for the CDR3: TGCGCCAGCAGCCTGTTGGGGACAGACAATGAGCAGTTCTTC. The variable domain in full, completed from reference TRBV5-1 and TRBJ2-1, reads KAGVTQTPRYLIKTRGQQVTLSCSPISGHRSVSWYQQTPGQGLQFLFEYFSETQRNKGNFPGRFSGRQFSNSRSEMNVSTLELGDSALYLCASSLLGTDNEQFFGPGTRLTVL.

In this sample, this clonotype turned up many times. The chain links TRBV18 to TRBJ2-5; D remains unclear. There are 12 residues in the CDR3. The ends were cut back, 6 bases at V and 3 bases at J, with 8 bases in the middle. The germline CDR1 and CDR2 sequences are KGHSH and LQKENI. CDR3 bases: TGTGCCAGCTCTCCTGCTAAAGAGACCCAGTACTTC. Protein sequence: CASSPAKETQYF. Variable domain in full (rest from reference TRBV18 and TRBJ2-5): NAGVMQNPRHLVRRRGQEARLRCSPMKGHSHVYWYRQLPEEGLKFMVYLQKENIIDESGMPKERFSAEFPKEGPSILRIQQVVRGDSAAYFCASSPAKETQYFGPGTRLLVL.

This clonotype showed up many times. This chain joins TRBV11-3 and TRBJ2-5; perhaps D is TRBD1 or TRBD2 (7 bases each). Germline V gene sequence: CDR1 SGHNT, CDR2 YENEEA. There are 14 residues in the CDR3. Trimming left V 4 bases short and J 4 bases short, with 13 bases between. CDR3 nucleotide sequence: TGTGCCAGCAGCTCAGGGGGGGCGGGAGAGACCCAGTACTTC. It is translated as CASSSGGAGETQYF.

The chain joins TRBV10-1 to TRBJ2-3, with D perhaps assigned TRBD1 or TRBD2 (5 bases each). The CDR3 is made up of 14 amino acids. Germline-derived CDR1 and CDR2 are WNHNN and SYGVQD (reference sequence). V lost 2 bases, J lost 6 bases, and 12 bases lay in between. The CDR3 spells CASSEGTPFDTQYF. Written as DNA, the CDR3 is TGCGCCAGCAGTGAGGGGACCCCTTTTGATACGCAGTATTTT.

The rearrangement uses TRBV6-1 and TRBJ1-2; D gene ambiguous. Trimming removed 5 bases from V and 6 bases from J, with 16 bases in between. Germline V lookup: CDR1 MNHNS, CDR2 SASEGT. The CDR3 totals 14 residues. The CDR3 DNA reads TGTGCCAGCAGTAGCGGACCGCCCCGGGATGGCTACACCTTC. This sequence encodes CASSSGPPRDGYTF.

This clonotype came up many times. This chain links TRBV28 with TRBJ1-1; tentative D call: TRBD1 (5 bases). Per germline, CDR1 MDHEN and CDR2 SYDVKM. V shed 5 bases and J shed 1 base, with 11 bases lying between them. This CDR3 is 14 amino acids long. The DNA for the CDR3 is TGTGCCAGCAGTACCAGGGTCGGGAACACTGAAGCTTTCTTT. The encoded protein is CASSTRVGNTEAFF.

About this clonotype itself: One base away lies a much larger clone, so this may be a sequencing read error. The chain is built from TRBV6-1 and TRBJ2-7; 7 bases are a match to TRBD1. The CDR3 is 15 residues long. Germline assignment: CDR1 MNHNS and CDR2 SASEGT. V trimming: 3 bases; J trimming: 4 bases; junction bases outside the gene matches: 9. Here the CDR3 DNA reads TGTGCCAGCAGTGATACCGGGACAGACTCTTACGAGCAGTACTTC. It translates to CASSDTGTDSYEQYF.

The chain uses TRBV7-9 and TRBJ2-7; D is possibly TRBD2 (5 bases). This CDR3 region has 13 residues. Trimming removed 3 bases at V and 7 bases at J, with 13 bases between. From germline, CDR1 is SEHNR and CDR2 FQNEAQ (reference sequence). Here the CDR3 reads CASSLNRPGEQYF. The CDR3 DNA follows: TGTGCCAGCAGCTTGAATAGGCCGGGGGAGCAGTACTTC.

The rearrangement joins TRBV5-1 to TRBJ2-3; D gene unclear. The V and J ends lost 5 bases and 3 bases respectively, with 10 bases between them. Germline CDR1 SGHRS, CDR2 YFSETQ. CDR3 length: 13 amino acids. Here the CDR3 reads CASRVDGTDTQYF. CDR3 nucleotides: TGCGCCAGCAGGGTCGATGGGACAGATACGCAGTATTTT. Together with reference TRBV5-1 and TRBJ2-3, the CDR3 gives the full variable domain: KAGVTQTPRYLIKTRGQQVTLSCSPISGHRSVSWYQQTPGQGLQFLFEYFSETQRNKGNFPGRFSGRQFSNSRSEMNVSTLELGDSALYLCASRVDGTDTQYFGPGTRLTVL.

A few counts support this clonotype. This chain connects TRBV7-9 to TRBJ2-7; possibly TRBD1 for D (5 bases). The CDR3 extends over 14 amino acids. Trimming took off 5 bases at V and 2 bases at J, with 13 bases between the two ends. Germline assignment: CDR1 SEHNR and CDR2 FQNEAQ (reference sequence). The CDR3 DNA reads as TGTGCCAGCAGCGCACGACAGTCCCCCTACGAGCAGTACTTC. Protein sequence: CASSARQSPYEQYF.

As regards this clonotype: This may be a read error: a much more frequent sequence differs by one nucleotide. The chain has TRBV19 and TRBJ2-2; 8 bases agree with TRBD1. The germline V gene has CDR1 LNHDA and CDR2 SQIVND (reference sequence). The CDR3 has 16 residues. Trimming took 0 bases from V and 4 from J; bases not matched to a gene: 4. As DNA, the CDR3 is TGTGCCAGTAGTATAGAGGGACAGGTGAGCACCGGGGAGCTGTTTTTT. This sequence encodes CASSIEGQVSTGELFF. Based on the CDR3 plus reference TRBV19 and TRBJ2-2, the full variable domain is DGGITQSPKYLFRKEGQNVTLSCEQNLNHDAMYWYRQDPGQGLRLIYYSQIVNDFQKGDIAEGYSVSREKKESFPLTVTSAQKNPTAFYLCASSIEGQVSTGELFFGEGSRLTVL.

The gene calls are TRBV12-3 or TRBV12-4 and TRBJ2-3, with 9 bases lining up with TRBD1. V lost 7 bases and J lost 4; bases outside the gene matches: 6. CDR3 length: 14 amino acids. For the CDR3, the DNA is TGTGCCAGCACGGGACAGGGAAGGGCAGATACGCAGTATTTT. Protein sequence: CASTGQGRADTQYF.

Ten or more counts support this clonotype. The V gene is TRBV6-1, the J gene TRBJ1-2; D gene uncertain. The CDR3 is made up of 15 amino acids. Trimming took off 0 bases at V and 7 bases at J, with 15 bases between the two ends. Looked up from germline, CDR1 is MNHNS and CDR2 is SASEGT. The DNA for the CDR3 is TGTGCCAGCAGTGAAGCTCAATGGGAGGGTAGTGGCTACACCTTC. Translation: CASSEAQWEGSGYTF.

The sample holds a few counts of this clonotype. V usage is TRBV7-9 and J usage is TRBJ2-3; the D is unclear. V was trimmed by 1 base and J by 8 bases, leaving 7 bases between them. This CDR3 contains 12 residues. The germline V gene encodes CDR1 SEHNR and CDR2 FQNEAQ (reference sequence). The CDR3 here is CASSLGLATQYF. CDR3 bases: TGTGCCAGCAGCTTAGGGTTAGCTACGCAGTATTTT.

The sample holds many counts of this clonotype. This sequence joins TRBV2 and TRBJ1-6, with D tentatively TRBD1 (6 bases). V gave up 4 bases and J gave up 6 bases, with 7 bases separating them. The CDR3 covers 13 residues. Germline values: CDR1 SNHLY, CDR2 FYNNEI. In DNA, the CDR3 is TGTGCCAGCAGTGGCAGGGGTAATTCACCCCTCCACTTT. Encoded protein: CASSGRGNSPLHF.

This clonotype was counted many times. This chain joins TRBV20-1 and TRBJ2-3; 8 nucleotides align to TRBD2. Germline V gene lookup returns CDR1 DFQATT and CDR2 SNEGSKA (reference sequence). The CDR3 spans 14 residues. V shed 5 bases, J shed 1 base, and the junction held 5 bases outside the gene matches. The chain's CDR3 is CSAPGRGGTDTQYF. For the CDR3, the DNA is TGCAGTGCTCCAGGGCGGGGGGGCACAGATACGCAGTATTTT.

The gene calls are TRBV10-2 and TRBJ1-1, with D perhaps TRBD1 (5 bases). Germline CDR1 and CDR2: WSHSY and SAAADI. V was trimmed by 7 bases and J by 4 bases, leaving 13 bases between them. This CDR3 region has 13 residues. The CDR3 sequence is CASNKRGGTEAFF. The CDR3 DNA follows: TGCGCCAGCAACAAGCGCGGGGGCACTGAAGCTTTCTTT.

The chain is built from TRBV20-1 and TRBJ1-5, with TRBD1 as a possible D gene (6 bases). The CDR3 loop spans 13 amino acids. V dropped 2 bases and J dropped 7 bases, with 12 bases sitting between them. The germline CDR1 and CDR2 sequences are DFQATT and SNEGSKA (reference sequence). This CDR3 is CSARSGGWQPQHF. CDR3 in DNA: TGCAGTGCTAGATCTGGGGGCTGGCAGCCCCAGCATTTT.

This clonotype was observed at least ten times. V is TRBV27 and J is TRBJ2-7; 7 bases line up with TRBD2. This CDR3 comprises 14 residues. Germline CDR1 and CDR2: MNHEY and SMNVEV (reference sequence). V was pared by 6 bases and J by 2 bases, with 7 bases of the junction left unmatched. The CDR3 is CASRGREPPYEQYF. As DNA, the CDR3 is TGTGCCAGCAGAGGGCGGGAGCCGCCCTACGAGCAGTACTTC.

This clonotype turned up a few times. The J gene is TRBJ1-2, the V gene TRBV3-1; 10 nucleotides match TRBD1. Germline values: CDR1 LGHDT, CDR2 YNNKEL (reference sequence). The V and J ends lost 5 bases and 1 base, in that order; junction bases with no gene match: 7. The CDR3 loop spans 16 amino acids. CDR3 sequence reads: CASSSGQGDDNYGYTF. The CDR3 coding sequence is TGTGCCAGCAGCTCAGGACAGGGGGATGATAACTATGGCTACACCTTC.

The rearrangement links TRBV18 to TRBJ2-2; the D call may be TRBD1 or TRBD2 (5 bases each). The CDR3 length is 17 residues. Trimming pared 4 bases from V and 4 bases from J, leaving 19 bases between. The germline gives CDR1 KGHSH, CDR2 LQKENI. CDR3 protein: CASSRYGTDRSTGELFF. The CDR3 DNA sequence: TGTGCCAGCTCACGATACGGGACGGACCGGTCCACCGGGGAGCTGTTTTTT.

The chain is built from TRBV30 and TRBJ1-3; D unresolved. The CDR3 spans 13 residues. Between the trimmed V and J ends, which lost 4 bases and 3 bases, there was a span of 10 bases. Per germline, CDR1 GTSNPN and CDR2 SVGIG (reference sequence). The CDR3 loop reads CAWMRGNGNTIYF. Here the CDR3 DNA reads TGTGCCTGGATGAGAGGGAATGGAAACACCATATATTTT.